One sample yielded the 7 T cell receptor beta chains listed below, sequenced in a study of spatial heterogeneity in lung cancer. Time point reported: sample taken at primary tumor resection. TCRdb fed the 5' RACE reads into MiXCR, producing one record per CDR3 protein. The sample holds some 25,000 distinct CDR3 sequences, around 4.5% seen once. The input for sequencing was PBMCs, taken at surgery. These receptors were collected from a male donor with early-stage non-small cell lung cancer.

The sample holds many counts of this clonotype. The chain carries TRBV12-3 or TRBV12-4 and TRBJ1-1; TRBD1 agrees at 8 bases. V trimming: 4 bases; J trimming: 0 bases; junction bases outside the gene matches: 7. This CDR3 is 16 amino acids long. The DNA for the CDR3 is TGTGCCAGCAGTTCCGGACAGGGTCTGATGAACACTGAAGCTTTCTTT. Its protein product is CASSSGQGLMNTEAFF.

This clonotype was counted many times. The rearrangement uses TRBV12-3 or TRBV12-4 and TRBJ2-7, with 10 nucleotides matching TRBD1. The J segment lost 2 bases and the V segment lost 5 bases, leaving 6 bases of the junction unmatched. The CDR3 runs 15 residues. CDR3 in amino acids: CASSPGQGGTYEQYF. DNA of the CDR3: TGTGCCAGCAGTCCAGGACAGGGGGGGACCTACGAGCAGTACTTC.

The sample holds many counts of this clonotype. J is TRBJ1-1 and V is TRBV11-2, with no clear D. With 2 bases removed from V and 2 bases from J, the gap between germline ends came to 6 bases. The germline CDR1 and CDR2 sequences are SGHAT and FQNNGV. CDR3 length: 13 amino acids. CDR3 in amino acids: CASSLSFNTEAFF. The CDR3, as DNA: TGTGCCAGCAGCTTATCTTTCAACACTGAAGCTTTCTTT.

This clonotype came up many times. This rearrangement joins TRBV29-1 to TRBJ2-7, with a weak D call TRBD2 (6 bases). Germline V gene data show CDR1 as SQVTM and CDR2 as ANQGSEA. Trimming shortened V by 4 bases and J by 6 bases, and 25 bases separated the two germline ends. The length of the CDR3 is 16 residues. This CDR3 reads CSVVGRVRGNLGEQYF. CDR3 DNA sequence: TGCAGCGTTGTGGGACGGGTGCGGGGAAACCTCGGCGAGCAGTACTTC.

This clonotype was recorded many times. This chain joins TRBV6-1 and TRBJ2-5; 7 nucleotides line up with TRBD1. CDR1 is MNHNS, CDR2 SASEGT, per germline. Unmatched junction bases numbered 6, after V lost 7 bases and J lost 1 base. There are 14 residues in the CDR3. The CDR3 here is CASTSGQTQETQYF. DNA for the CDR3: TGTGCCAGCACTTCGGGACAGACCCAAGAGACCCAGTACTTC.

This clonotype was found a few times. The chain has TRBV11-2 and TRBJ2-5; perhaps TRBD2 as D (6 bases). Trimming shortened V by 1 base and J by 9 bases, and 18 bases separated the two germline ends. CDR3 length: 15 amino acids. Germline lookup yields CDR1 SGHAT and CDR2 FQNNGV. CDR3 nucleotides: TGTGCCAGCAGCTTAGGGCGCTCCGGGGGTTCGGCCCAGTACTTC. As protein: CASSLGRSGGSAQYF.

This clonotype was counted at least ten times. The genes are TRBV30 and TRBJ2-2; D might be TRBD2 (6 bases). The CDR3 sequence is 16 residues long. The germline V gene encodes CDR1 GTSNPN and CDR2 SVGIG (reference sequence). Between the trimmed V and J ends, which lost 7 bases and 0 bases, there was a span of 18 bases. As DNA, the CDR3 is TGTGCCTTATCCGGGACTCCTGTCGCGAACACCGGGGAGCTGTTTTTT. Translation gives CALSGTPVANTGELFF.